One sample yielded the 2 T cell receptor beta chains listed below, sequenced in a study of shared clonotypes between healthy human individuals. Assay used: immunoSEQ multiplex PCR; TCRdb lists only in-frame clones, some missing. Here the sample spans around 240,000 clones, under 80% being singletons. Sequenced material: memory CD4+ T cells sorted from blood. Subset denoted: CD45RA-negative fraction. The receptors here all came from a man aged 25 to 45 in good health.

The chain combines TRBV9 with TRBJ2-5, with D unclear. Germline CDR1 and CDR2: SGDLS and YYNGEE. V gave up 0 bases and J gave up 1 base, with 7 bases separating them. The CDR3 contains 14 residues. This CDR3 is CASSVVGTQETQYF. The DNA for the CDR3 is TGTGCCAGCAGCGTAGTTGGTACCCAAGAGACCCAGTACTTC.

This chain uses TRBV5-1 with TRBJ2-7; 8 bases agree with TRBD1. From germline, CDR1 is SGHRS and CDR2 YFSETQ. Trimming took 4 bases from V and 2 from J; bases not matched to a gene: 2. The length of the CDR3 is 13 residues. The CDR3 bases are TGCGCCAGCAGCCGGGACAGGCCCTACGAGCAGTACTTC. Encoded protein: CASSRDRPYEQYF.